The text below deals with one TCR beta chain. This clone has just a few counts. Its antigen is currently not known. No base qualities exist here, and no much larger clone lies one base off it. Libraries were built with the immunoSEQ multiplex PCR assay. For the multiplex PCR, a mixture combining 60 forward primers for TCR Vbeta segments and 13 reverse primers for TCR Jbeta segments was used. Amplification of the CDR3 region of rearranged TCR beta genes was performed with a multiplex PCR assay on genomic DNA. The amplified TCR beta libraries were sequenced on the Illumina HiSeq System as 87-base-pair reads. The paper's processing steps were these. Across the 700 or so repertoires, a later analysis counted roughly 84 million unique TCR beta chains, roughly 11 million of which were shared by at least two donors. Raw reads were error-corrected and collapsed into unique sequences by a nearest-neighbor algorithm in which closely related sequences were merged to remove PCR and sequencing errors. CDR3 sequences were aligned to IMGT reference sequences to assign V, D and J gene segments. For a sequence to be retained, a match of at least six nucleotides was required to both a V gene segment and a J gene segment. Rearrangements were classified as productive when the CDR3 lacked stop codons and remained in frame with V and J, and all other rearrangements were classified as non-productive. Following IMGT convention, CDR3 was defined as the stretch from the second conserved V-encoded cysteine to the conserved J-encoded phenylalanine. The earlier analysis of some 580 of the donors excluded any sequence lacking an unambiguous match to a single V gene segment. An earlier analysis of approximately 590 of the donors classified V segments as functional when productive rearrangements were above 56.7% and as segregating when the standard deviation between donors was above 5%. To diagnose cytomegalovirus status from the catalog of TCR beta chain sequences, a statistical classification framework was built. V and J gene assignment, in a later analysis, came from comparing TCR nucleotide sequences with IMGT/GENE-DB human TR gene sequences. In a later analysis, CDR3 sequences and most-parsimonious VDJ recombination scenarios were assigned using the TCRdist pipeline. In a later analysis, every TCR beta chain was defined by the combination of its CDR3 amino acid sequence and its V-gene family, and reads without a unique V-gene family were dropped. A later analysis removed several hundred highly shared, low-generation-probability nucleotide sequences to deal with suspected cross-contamination and a sequencing artifact. In a later analysis, a clonal expansion index was calculated for each public chain from normalized within-repertoire ranks of inferred template counts. Generation probabilities in a later analysis came from a VDJ recombination model fitted to out-of-frame rearrangements, and those results were checked against IGoR. Hypergeometric tests were used in a later analysis to score TCR-TCR, TCR-HLA and TCR-CMV co-occurrence, with a repertoire-size bias correction applied to the TCR pairs. False discovery rates were estimated in a later analysis by permuting HLA or CMV assignments 20 times. In a later analysis, co-occurring TCRs were grouped using DBSCAN, with TCRdist sequence similarity added in when clustering inside HLA-allele-positive subsets. Repertoires with fewer than 30,000 or more than 120,000 public chains, plus five repertoires with anomalous nucleotide sharing, were excluded from co-occurrence clustering. TCRdb retrieved this table from immuneACCESS and kept in-frame rearrangements only. Not all clones are present; in checked studies, unresolved V genes account for under half, and no reason is known for the remainder. The DNA gave D and trimming, while V, J and clone size come from that table. The sample data list around 130,000 clones, and 70% to 85% of these were observed just once. The ten largest make up approximately 1.2% of the sample.

From cysteine to phenylalanine, the CDR3 is 14 amino acids long. Just the 42-base CDR3 DNA is kept, in frame starting at base 1. The germline V gene supplies CDR1 MRHNA and CDR2 SNTAGT. V loses 2 bases, J loses 6 bases, and the germline ends lie 11 bases apart. In total, roughly 710 healthy bone marrow donors made up the cohort. At the time of sampling, every cohort member was nominally healthy, though immune exposures that went unrecorded were likely present. The donor tested CMV seronegative and was one of the 352 seronegative cohort members. A peripheral blood sample was provided by each donor, and peripheral blood mononuclear cells were used for TCR beta sequencing. The Qiagen DNeasy Blood Extraction Kit was used to extract genomic DNA from the blood cell samples. This specimen belongs to a study of cytomegalovirus exposure and HLA in healthy donors (dated by TCRdb to between 2016 and 2019). Study-wide context: An earlier analysis of roughly 630 of the donors reported about 250 Gb of sequence data and approximately 110 million unique TCR beta sequences from about 200 million T cells. Because of strong linkage in the cohort, four to six DR-DQ haplotypes were treated as single units for association and clustering. High-throughput TCR immunosequencing, statistical association of individual TCRs with disease status, and machine learning were combined to predict cytomegalovirus infection status. To decide whether each TCR beta V gene segment behaved as functional or pseudogenic, an earlier analysis of approximately 590 of the donors relied on high-throughput TCR beta sequencing. A later analysis re-analyzed previously published TCR beta repertoires from roughly 690 donors and added high-resolution HLA genotyping to study TCR occurrence patterns. Among roughly 400 genotyped donors of the cohort, an average of roughly 230,000 unique TCR beta nucleotide sequences was sequenced per donor, of which approximately 18% were non-productive. An early release covering over 500 HLA-typed donors comprised about 300 gigabases of sequencing data and tens of millions of unique TCR sequences. The genetic ancestry cluster associated with self-reported Caucasian donors included roughly four fifths of the 350 to 500 genotyped donors. HLA typing covered class I and class II loci at four-digit resolution. Using immunosequencing, the study profiled T cell repertoires from fewer than 700 subjects and related those repertoires to cytomegalovirus serostatus. The later analysis used no new phenotypic data to find candidate immune exposures, relying instead on TCR beta sequences and their occurrence across donors. A later genetic analysis used genome-wide SNP genotypes for about 65% of the roughly 700 donors, treating that subset as a discovery cohort. Every discovery cohort repertoire had been produced on one sequencing platform. The study was designed to test whether signatures of past pathogen exposure could be identified by cataloging public T cell receptors. A separate validation cohort of 90 to 150 different subjects was used in addition to the roughly 700-subject first cohort. Donor age, sex, ethnicity and CMV serostatus were compiled alongside the repertoire data. Typing coverage varied by locus: about 620-640 donors for A, B, C, DRB1 and DQB1; 522 for DQA1; about 600 for DPA1; around 490 for DPB1. Broader findings and caveats from the paper: Some IMGT-functional V segments, including TRBV6-2 and TRBV6-3, could not be distinguished by the 87-base-pair reads and were therefore excluded. The cohort was sequenced for TCR beta chains only, and without alpha or paired-chain data the features that could be detected were limited. A further reported finding was that TCR beta sequences accurately predicted the HLA-A and HLA-B alleles for most subjects in the first cohort. The earlier analysis of about 600 of the donors excluded about 16 rarely observed V segments, including chromosome 9 orphons, because counts were too low. In a later analysis, TCR association rates were found to vary across HLA loci, with the most associated TCRs seen for DRB1 alleles and the fewest for HLA-C alleles. A later genetic analysis associated a missense DCLRE1C variant with V-gene and J-gene trimming of TCR beta chains, and an independent cohort replicated the association. In a later analysis, HLA-associated TCR beta chains showed more clonal expansion and lower generation probabilities than non-associated chains that were equally common. For the cohort, immune exposure information was limited to CMV serostatus. According to a later genetic analysis, donors in an Asian-associated ancestry cluster had fewer N-insertions in productive TCRs than the roughly 670-donor mean. The presence/absence analyses assumed that sequencing depth was roughly uniform across donors, and that assumption may not be true. HLA typing was unavailable for some donors at each locus, so association tests used only the typed subset. A cluster of highly shared sequence variants was judged likely to represent a technical artifact of the sequencing pipeline. Cytomegalovirus status was reported to be diagnosed by the classifier with high specificity and sensitivity in both the original and validation cohorts. Linkage disequilibrium might explain the correlated functional status among segregating V segments, but an unknown experimental factor could not be excluded. In an earlier analysis of around 600 of the donors, most TCR beta V segments were observed in productive rearrangements about 87% or about 30% of the time, broadly matching IMGT annotations. According to a later analysis, parvovirus B19, influenza, CMV and Epstein-Barr virus appeared linked to several top co-occurrence clusters. When HLA alleles, especially DR and DQ, strongly co-occurred, attributing TCR associations to individual alleles was difficult. A total of fewer than 200 TCR beta chains were listed by the study as associated with cytomegalovirus. According to the authors, the approach could potentially be generalized to other disease states and immunological phenotypes. A later analysis associated roughly 17,000 TCR beta sequences with specific HLA alleles at a false discovery rate of 0.05. A few of the identified cytomegalovirus-associated TCR beta chains were confirmed in vitro to be specific for cytomegalovirus antigens. Most TCR sequences were observed very rarely across donors, whereas some public TCRs were present in many individuals. A later analysis found that most CMV-associated TCR beta chains appeared HLA-restricted, with HLA associations seemingly driven largely by CMV exposure.

Input material: PBMCs. This sequence uses TRBV6-4 and TRBJ2-1; too little of a D gene remains to name it. This sequence originates from a boy between 10 and 17 years old in good health and CMV-seronegative. The CDR3 in this case is CASSDGLSSNEQFF. At the DNA level, the sequence is TGTGCCAGCAGTGACGGATTGTCTAGCAATGAGCAGTTCTTC.